The next 29 T cell receptor beta chains were all read from a single sample in a study of regulatory T cells in long-lasting Graves disease. CDR3 regions were amplified by Arm-PCR using iRepertoire HTBI primers to build TCR beta libraries. One entry per CDR3 protein results from TCRdb running MiXCR on the multiplex PCR reads. This table holds 500,000 or so distinct CDR3 sequences, about 16% found once. This sample's time point: newly diagnosed GD, antithyroid drugs for less than 3 months. From PBMCs, RNA was extracted and then used to make the TCR library. Separately, the same data were catalogued under a study of T cells in Graves' hyperthyroidism and ophthalmopathy.

Sequences were derived from peripheral blood mononuclear cells (PBMCs), sampled at new diagnosis, from a patient treated with antithyroid drugs. The receptors come from a woman aged 35-65 years with Graves disease.

This clonotype was observed many times. The gene calls are TRBV5-4 and TRBJ1-5; D is unclear. Germline V gene data show CDR1 as SGHNT and CDR2 as YYREEE (reference sequence). Trimming removed 5 bases from V and 4 bases from J, with 13 bases in between. CDR3 length equals 14 residues. CDR3 protein: CASRGGQRNQPQHF. In DNA form, the CDR3 reads TGTGCCAGCAGGGGTGGGCAGAGAAATCAGCCCCAGCATTTT.

CDR3 loop: CASSRTPNGQGYGYTF. The CDR3, as DNA: TGCGCCAGCAGCCGAACACCCAACGGACAGGGCTATGGCTACACCTTC. The chain couples TRBV4-1 to TRBJ1-2; 8 bases line up with TRBD1. This CDR3 region has 16 residues. V trimming: 4 bases; J trimming: 4 bases; junction bases outside the gene matches: 11. Germline CDR1 MGHRA, CDR2 YSYEKL.

This clonotype was detected only a few times. The chain has TRBV19 and TRBJ1-6; D is unresolved. The germline gives CDR1 LNHDA, CDR2 SQIVND (reference sequence). V shed 10 bases and J shed 7 bases, with 14 bases lying between them. The CDR3 is 13 amino acids. CDR3: CATVLGPNSPLHF. The CDR3 DNA reads as TGTGCCACTGTTCTAGGCCCGAATTCACCCCTCCACTTT.

The rearrangement links TRBV3-1 to TRBJ1-2; D unclear. Germline lookup yields CDR1 LGHDT and CDR2 YNNKEL (reference sequence). The CDR3 consists of 14 residues. Trimming stripped 1 base from V and 8 bases from J, with 14 bases between. CDR3: CASSQVSTRGGYTF. The CDR3 nucleotides read TGTGCCAGCAGCCAAGTGTCGACAAGAGGAGGCTACACCTTC.

This clonotype appeared many times. V usage is TRBV18 and J usage is TRBJ2-1; a weak D match, TRBD1 (6 bases). This CDR3 spans 15 amino acids. The ends were cut back, 5 bases at V and 1 base at J, with 12 bases in the middle. Germline-derived CDR1 and CDR2 are KGHSH and LQKENI. The CDR3 is CASSSQGRSYNEQFF. In nucleotides, the CDR3 is TGTGCCAGCTCATCACAGGGTCGGTCCTACAATGAGCAGTTCTTC.

This clonotype was counted many times. J is TRBJ2-5 and V is TRBV12-3 or TRBV12-4; TRBD1 or TRBD2 may be the D gene (6 bases each). V was trimmed by 4 bases and J by 5 bases, leaving 14 bases between them. CDR3 length: 14 amino acids. CDR3 sequence reads: CASSSRGGLETQYF. CDR3 sequence (DNA): TGTGCCAGCAGTTCCAGAGGGGGGTTGGAGACCCAGTACTTC.

The table lists this clonotype with many counts. V gene TRBV20-1 combines with J gene TRBJ2-1; TRBD2 agrees at 12 bases. Germline CDR1 DFQATT, CDR2 SNEGSKA (reference sequence). The CDR3 has 20 amino acids. With V trimmed by 6 bases and J by 1 base, 19 bases remained unmatched. CDR3 loop: CSASRRTGTSGRRSYNEQFF. The CDR3 region has the DNA TGCAGTGCCTCACGACGTACCGGGACTAGCGGGCGCAGATCCTACAATGAGCAGTTCTTC.

This clonotype was observed at least ten times. The chain has TRBV3-1 and TRBJ1-2; the match to TRBD1 covers 10 bases. Germline values: CDR1 LGHDT, CDR2 YNNKEL (reference sequence). CDR3 size: 16 residues. V lost 0 bases and J lost 7; bases outside the gene matches: 8. This chain's CDR3 is CASSQDRLDRGFGYTF. CDR3 sequence (DNA): TGTGCCAGCAGCCAAGATCGGTTGGACAGGGGGTTTGGCTACACCTTC. Using reference TRBV3-1 and TRBJ1-2 for the parts outside the CDR3, the full variable domain is DTAVSQTPKYLVTQMGNDKSIKCEQNLGHDTMYWYKQDSKKFLKIMFSYNNKELIINETVPNRFSPKSPDKAHLNLHINSLELGDSAVYFCASSQDRLDRGFGYTFGSGTRLTVV.

The chain is built from TRBV6-1 and TRBJ2-7; D possibly uses TRBD1 or TRBD2 (6 bases each). The CDR3 is 13 amino acids. Germline CDR1 and CDR2: MNHNS and SASEGT. Trimming took 10 bases from V and 1 from J, leaving 14 bases between them. CDR3 amino acids: CATIRRGSYEQYF. The CDR3 nucleotides read TGTGCCACTATCCGGAGGGGGTCCTACGAGCAGTACTTC.

This clonotype appeared many times. This chain joins TRBV28 and TRBJ2-5, with 10 bases lining up with TRBD1. The CDR3 consists of 15 residues. Losses at the gene ends were 5 bases for V and 4 bases for J; bases not matched to a gene: 7. The germline CDR1 and CDR2 sequences are MDHEN and SYDVKM. CDR3 nucleotide sequence: TGTGCCAGCAGTCCAGGGACAGGGGTAAGAGAGACCCAGTACTTC. It codes for CASSPGTGVRETQYF.

A single count supports this clonotype. The chain employs TRBV5-5 and TRBJ1-5, with D hard to call. CDR3 length equals 14 residues. V was trimmed by 1 base and J by 1 base, leaving 6 bases between them. Germline CDR1 reads SGHKS; CDR2 reads YYEKEE (reference sequence). The CDR3 DNA sequence: TGTGCCAGCAGCTTGAAAATGAGCAATCAGCCCCAGCATTTT. It encodes CASSLKMSNQPQHF.

Of note for this clonotype: One junction end disagrees with the germline gene, perhaps due to a read error. The V and J genes are TRBV2 and TRBJ2-5; the D is unclear. Germline loops: CDR1 SNHLY, CDR2 FYNNEI. The length of the CDR3 is 12 residues. The CDR3 loop is CASSVVQGTQYF. The CDR3 DNA reads as TGTGCCAGCAGTGTTGTCCAAGGGACCCAGTACTTC.

Ten or more counts support this clonotype. This chain links TRBV2 with TRBJ2-7, with D hard to call. Trimming removed 6 bases at V and 2 bases at J, with 11 bases between. Germline loops: CDR1 SNHLY, CDR2 FYNNEI. There are 13 residues in the CDR3. The CDR3 DNA follows: TGTGCCAGCAGCGCTCTAGTGCCCTACGAGCAGTACTTC. Translating it yields CASSALVPYEQYF.

This clonotype has at least ten counts. The chain uses TRBV3-1 and TRBJ2-4; D call uncertain. Judging by the DNA end, TRBJ2-5 fits better; the J call may be wrong. The CDR3 extends over 14 amino acids. Germline lookup yields CDR1 LGHDT and CDR2 YNNKEL (reference sequence). The CDR3 coding sequence is TGTGCCAGCAGCGAATTGACCCTCGGGGAGACCCAGTACTTC. This codes for CASSELTLGETQYF.

This clonotype was seen at least ten times. The V gene is TRBV20-1, the J gene TRBJ2-5; no clear D gene. Germline V CDR1 and CDR2: DFQATT, SNEGSKA (reference sequence). The CDR3 is 13 residues long. V was shortened by 0 bases and J by 9 bases, with 14 bases between the two germline ends. The CDR3 sequence is CSAREPLHAAQYF. CDR3 DNA: TGCAGTGCTAGAGAGCCCCTTCATGCGGCCCAGTACTTC.

This clonotype showed up many times. The chain couples TRBV3-1 to TRBJ1-1; D possibly corresponds to TRBD1 (5 bases). The ends were cut back, 2 bases at V and 3 bases at J, with 10 bases in the middle. Germline CDR1 reads LGHDT; CDR2 reads YNNKEL (reference sequence). The CDR3 is made up of 14 amino acids. The CDR3: CASSQFGGDTEAFF. CDR3 bases: TGTGCCAGCAGCCAATTCGGGGGGGACACTGAAGCTTTCTTT.

The chain has TRBV5-4 and TRBJ2-3; D is unclear. CDR3 length: 14 amino acids. Deletions cut 4 bases from V and 1 base from J, with 10 bases between. Germline assignment: CDR1 SGHNT and CDR2 YYREEE (reference sequence). The CDR3 DNA follows: TGTGCCAGCAGCCCGGACCTGGGCACAGATACGCAGTATTTT. Its protein product is CASSPDLGTDTQYF.

The chain has TRBV5-4 and TRBJ2-1, with D unclear. The CDR3 covers 15 residues. V lost 5 bases to trimming and J lost 0 bases, with 12 bases between them. In germline, CDR1 is SGHNT, CDR2 YYREEE (reference sequence). DNA of the CDR3: TGTGCCAGCAGTCGCAAAACTTACTCCTACAATGAGCAGTTCTTC. This encodes CASSRKTYSYNEQFF. Full variable domain (remainder filled in from reference TRBV5-4 and TRBJ2-1): ETGVTQSPTHLIKTRGQQVTLRCSSQSGHNTVSWYQQALGQGPQFIFQYYREEENGRGNFPPRFSGLQFPNYSSELNVNALELDDSALYLCASSRKTYSYNEQFFGPGTRLTVL.

The sample holds a few counts of this clonotype. The chain links TRBV4-1 to TRBJ1-3, with a possible D match to TRBD1 (5 bases). Trimming removed 3 bases at V and 0 bases at J, with 12 bases between. This CDR3 comprises 16 residues. Germline loops: CDR1 MGHRA, CDR2 YSYEKL. The CDR3 DNA reads TGCGCCAGCAGCCAGAATAGACAGACCTCTGGAAACACCATATATTTT. It encodes CASSQNRQTSGNTIYF.

This clonotype came up many times. This rearrangement joins TRBV20-1 to TRBJ2-7; 11 nucleotides align to TRBD2. After removal of 6 bases from V and 4 bases from J, the junction contained 8 bases not matched to a gene. Germline lookup yields CDR1 DFQATT and CDR2 SNEGSKA (reference sequence). The CDR3 totals 14 residues. CDR3 protein: CSAPRGTSGYEQYF. Here the CDR3 DNA reads TGCAGTGCCCCGAGGGGGACTAGCGGTTACGAGCAGTACTTC.

This chain uses TRBV20-1 with TRBJ1-5, with 8 nucleotides matching TRBD1. CDR3 length equals 16 residues. V was clipped by 4 bases and J by 4 bases; unmatched bases: 12. CDR1 is DFQATT, CDR2 SNEGSKA, per germline (reference sequence). The CDR3 sequence is CSAIAGGDLRNQPQHF. The CDR3, as DNA: TGCAGTGCTATTGCAGGGGGCGACCTAAGGAATCAGCCCCAGCATTTT.

The chain links TRBV25-1 to TRBJ2-7, with D perhaps matching TRBD2 (6 bases). The CDR3 contains 12 residues. V dropped 3 bases and J dropped 9 bases, with 12 bases sitting between them. Germline CDR1 MGHDK, CDR2 SYGVNS. The DNA for the CDR3 is TGTGCCAGCAGTGAGGAGGGAAGGAGGCAGTACTTC. Translating it yields CASSEEGRRQYF.

This clonotype was observed a few times. The J gene is TRBJ2-5, the V gene TRBV7-2, with TRBD2 matching over 9 bases. The V and J ends lost 0 bases and 5 bases, in that order; junction bases with no gene match: 13. From germline, CDR1 is SGHTA and CDR2 FQGNSA. This CDR3 is built from 18 residues. The CDR3 DNA follows: TGTGCCAGCAGCTTAGCAGGAGTTCGGCGGGGGGGCCGGGAGACCCAGTACTTC. It yields the protein CASSLAGVRRGGRETQYF.

The V and J genes are TRBV6-1 and TRBJ1-1, with D unresolved. Germline V gene sequence: CDR1 MNHNS, CDR2 SASEGT. Trimming stripped 7 bases from V and 4 bases from J, with 19 bases between. This CDR3 region has 15 residues. The CDR3 DNA follows: TGTGCCAGCACCCTAACGTCGGTCCCGGCCACTGAAGCTTTCTTT. This translates into CASTLTSVPATEAFF.

This clonotype has only a few counts. The rearrangement joins TRBV4-1 to TRBJ2-2; 14 bases line up with TRBD2. V lost 5 bases to trimming and J lost 5 bases; unmatched junction nucleotides: 10. Germline CDR1 and CDR2: MGHRA and YSYEKL. The CDR3 extends over 18 amino acids. The CDR3 is CASSNTGLAGGRTGELFF. The CDR3 DNA follows: TGCGCCAGCAGCAATACAGGACTAGCGGGGGGAAGGACCGGGGAGCTGTTTTTT.

This clonotype was seen a handful of times. This rearrangement joins TRBV5-6 to TRBJ2-1; D is perhaps TRBD2 (7 bases). The germline V gene has CDR1 SGHDT and CDR2 YYEEEE. This CDR3 has 15 amino acids. Trimming removed 0 bases from V and 9 bases from J, with 16 bases in between. The CDR3 DNA follows: TGTGCCAGCAGCTTGGCGGGGGGCCGGGAATTTGAGCAGTTCTTC. Translated: CASSLAGGREFEQFF. Combining the CDR3 with reference TRBV5-6 and TRBJ2-1 gives the whole variable domain DAGVTQSPTHLIKTRGQQVTLRCSPKSGHDTVSWYQQALGQGPQFIFQYYEEEERQRGNFPDRFSGHQFPNYSSELNVNALLLGDSALYLCASSLAGGREFEQFFGPGTRLTVL.

At least ten counts were recorded for this clonotype. The chain joins TRBV30 to TRBJ2-7; D is uncertain. The V gene lost 1 base and the J gene lost 7 bases, with 14 bases spanning the gap. The germline V gene has CDR1 GTSNPN and CDR2 SVGIG (reference sequence). This CDR3 contains 13 residues. The CDR3 loop reads CAWSGPVLREQYF. The CDR3 nucleotides read TGTGCCTGGAGTGGACCAGTGCTACGAGAGCAGTACTTC.

The V gene is TRBV6-1, the J gene TRBJ1-3, with a possible D match to TRBD1 (6 bases). Germline lookup yields CDR1 MNHNS and CDR2 SASEGT. The CDR3 totals 15 residues. V shed 6 bases and J shed 0 bases, with 12 bases lying between them. The CDR3 DNA reads TGTGCCAGCAGACAGAGGGGGATCTCTGGAAACACCATATATTTT. Its protein product is CASRQRGISGNTIYF.

This clonotype has a count of ten or more. V is TRBV5-1 and J is TRBJ1-6; tentative D call: TRBD1 (5 bases). This CDR3 is built from 16 residues. From germline, CDR1 is SGHRS and CDR2 YFSETQ. Between the trimmed V and J ends, which lost 4 bases and 10 bases, there was a span of 21 bases. The CDR3 loop reads CASSIATGPAYSPLHF. As DNA, the CDR3 is TGCGCCAGCAGCATAGCCACGGGGCCAGCCTACTCACCCCTCCACTTT.